These T cell receptor beta chains were read from a single sample in a study of T-cell reconstitution after alpha-beta-depleted transplantation in children. In TCRdb, the PCR reads were re-called with MiXCR into one record per CDR3 protein. The profile covers 700,000 to 950,000 distinct CDR3 sequences, with roughly 15% appearing a single time and about 4.6% taken by the ten largest. Specimen: PBMCs, mostly from graft donor cells, collected 360 days after TCRalphabeta/CD19-depleted stem cell transplant. Receptors were obtained from a male patient younger than 18 who had a stem cell transplant for acute lymphoblastic leukemia, so the T cells may come from the graft donor. Each CDR3 is given with its conserved first and last residue. Clone size is stated in some rows and not others, as once, few, many or a class when expanded.

TRBV28 few CASSFGGRVTEAFF
TRBV27 . CASIRQGANTEAFF
TRBV5-1 few CASSFEGFNYGYTF
TRBV11-2 . CASSQRTGISF
TRBV29-1 . CSVGDRANTEAFF
TRBV7-9 few CASRKFRDLDFYEQYF
TRBV14 . CASSGGWNEQFF
TRBV30 many CAWGANTGELFF
TRBV20-1 few CSAVAGGRGETQYF
TRBV5-1 . CASSVSTGRQETQYF
TRBV7-2 . CASRRTGTNTYNEQFF
TRBV4-1 few CASSQDWGPLYNEQFF
TRBV20-1 few CSAQGPQGGQPQHF
TRBV12-3/TRBV12-4 . CASGPGGNTGELFF
TRBV7-2 . CASSFYGWGTGGLAGPEETQYF
TRBV28 few CASSTTGSPSYEQYF
TRBV1 . CTSSQDRLAVSYEQYF
TRBV3-1 . CASSQTGIRPETQYF
TRBV2 few CASIPQGGGQPQHF
TRBV11-2 . CASSFSSGITGELFF
TRBV27 many CASSLRYNRGKQFF
TRBV6-4 . CASKALAEYNEQFF
TRBV7-9 . CASSPYGETQYF
TRBV27 . CASRSGQSGQETQYF
TRBV25-1 . CASTSAGGSSKPYEQYF
TRBV5-1 . CASSLATGGPETQYF
TRBV5-1 few CASSQVGTGGSGETQYF
TRBV20-1 . CSARDIHLMSSGANVLTF
TRBV2 few CASREGLSGELFF
TRBV3-1 few CASSQGASGSLETQYF
TRBV9 . CASSVGGWEHYNEQFF
TRBV11-1 . CATKGTGRGTEAFF
TRBV11-2 few CASSTLAGGGEQFF
TRBV11-2 few CASSFTGGDTQYF
TRBV21-1 many CASSKGRGGTEAFF
TRBV6-1 . CASSEKGVVTQYF
TRBV27 . CASSFTGSPAEAFF